This paragraph reports one TCR beta chain. Its specificity is not known. The V and J ends lost 6 bases and 7 bases, in that order; junction bases with no gene match: 5. Germline CDR1 reads SNHLY; CDR2 reads FYNNEI. This CDR3 is 14 amino acids long. The data originate from a study of immune evolution from preneoplasia to lung adenocarcinoma. Study-wide context: HLA loss of heterozygosity: 5.5% to 8.5% AIS, roughly 15% MIA, approximately 35% ADC, none AAH. Regarding the study as a whole: Normal lung had highest clonality; later lesions appeared denser, more diverse. Compared with EGFR-mutant or double wild-type lesions, KRAS-mutant nodules were more clonal.

Patient tissue came from resections in Japan or China, 2014–2017. This table comes from immunoSEQ multiplex PCR, and its TCRdb copy is limited to in-frame clones, with some not included. Among over 5,000 clones, 80% to 90% were seen once, and the ten largest hold over 5%. This sequence joins TRBV2 and TRBJ1-4; the match to TRBD1 covers 10 bases. What was sequenced was FFPE invasive lung adenocarcinoma tissue. This clonotype originated in a person aged 45-60 years with lung adenocarcinoma. The CDR3 spells CASRRDRGLEKLFF. The CDR3 DNA sequence: TGTGCCAGCAGGAGAGACAGGGGGCTTGAAAAACTGTTTTTT.